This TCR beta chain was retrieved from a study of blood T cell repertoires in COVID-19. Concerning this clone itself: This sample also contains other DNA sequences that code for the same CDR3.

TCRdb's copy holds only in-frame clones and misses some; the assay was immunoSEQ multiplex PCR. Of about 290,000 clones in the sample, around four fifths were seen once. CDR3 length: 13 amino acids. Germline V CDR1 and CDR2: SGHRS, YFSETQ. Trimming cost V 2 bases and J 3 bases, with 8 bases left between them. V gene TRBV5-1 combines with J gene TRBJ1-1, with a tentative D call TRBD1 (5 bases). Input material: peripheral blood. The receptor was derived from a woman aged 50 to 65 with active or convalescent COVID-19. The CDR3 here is CASSFTGDTEAFF. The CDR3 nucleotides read TGCGCCAGCAGCTTTACAGGAGACACTGAAGCTTTCTTT.